Listed here are 12 T cell receptor beta chains from one sample, sequenced in a study of shared clonotypes between healthy human individuals. Cells designated naive CD8 were CD45RO-negative and were positively selected for CCR7, with terminally differentiated effector memory CD45RA+ cells excluded. Clones were sequenced by immunoSEQ multiplex PCR, and TCRdb holds only the in-frame ones, with some missing. The table records some 2,100,000 clones, 85% to 95% of them present only once. Sequenced sample: naive CD8+ T cells from PBMCs. The receptors originated from a man in his late teens or twenties in good health. Some clones in this sample may be carry-over from other donors' samples.

Of note for this clone: Compared with germline, one end of the junction differs, possibly owing to a read error. The chain combines TRBV6-1 with TRBJ2-1; D remains ambiguous. The CDR3 has 9 amino acids. Germline-derived CDR1 and CDR2 are MNHNS and SASEGT. The CDR3 region is CASDLPSVF. The DNA for the CDR3 is TGTGCCAGCGATTTGCCTAGTGTCTTC.

This sequence joins TRBV15 and TRBJ2-3, with 7 bases identical to TRBD1. The trim removed 8 bases at V and 3 bases at J, leaving 5 bases unmatched. The CDR3 totals 13 residues. The germline V gene has CDR1 LNHNV and CDR2 YYDKDF (reference sequence). CDR3 residues: CATADRATDTQYF. The CDR3 nucleotides are TGTGCCACCGCTGACAGGGCAACAGATACGCAGTATTTT.

V gene TRBV10-3 combines with J gene TRBJ1-2; tentative D call: TRBD1 (6 bases). The CDR3 is made up of 13 amino acids. V shed 7 bases and J shed 6 bases, with 15 bases lying between them. The germline V gene has CDR1 ENHRY and CDR2 SYGVKD. CDR3 DNA: TGTGCCATCACCGAGGGGGGTTTGGATGGCTACACCTTC. Residues: CAITEGGLDGYTF.

This clone has just one count. Distinct nucleotide sequences in the sample also encode this CDR3. V gene TRBV15 combines with J gene TRBJ2-7, with 7 bases identical to TRBD2. J lost 1 base, V lost 1 base, and 1 base had no gene match. The V gene's germline CDR1 is LNHNV and CDR2 YYDKDF (reference sequence). The CDR3 has 14 amino acids. Here the CDR3 reads CATSRAGGSYEQYF. CDR3 DNA: TGTGCCACCAGCAGAGCGGGAGGATCCTACGAGCAGTACTTC. The whole variable domain, filled in from reference TRBV15 and TRBJ2-7, reads DAMVIQNPRYQVTQFGKPVTLSCSQTLNHNVMYWYQQKSSQAPKLLFHYYDKDFNNEADTPDNFQSRRPNTSFCFLDIRSPGLGDTAMYLCATSRAGGSYEQYFGPGTRLTVT.

V gene TRBV5-1 combines with J gene TRBJ2-7; D uncertain. The germline V and J ends were trimmed by 4 bases and 2 bases, with 13 bases remaining between them. Germline loops: CDR1 SGHRS, CDR2 YFSETQ. This CDR3 comprises 14 residues. The DNA of the CDR3 is TGCGCCAGCAGCCGGGCGCGCCCTCCCTACGAGCAGTACTTC. This encodes CASSRARPPYEQYF.

The V and J genes are TRBV5-1 and TRBJ2-7, with 9 nucleotides matching TRBD2. V trimming: 3 bases; J trimming: 2 bases; junction bases outside the gene matches: 12. The CDR3 has 17 residues. Germline CDR1 and CDR2: SGHRS and YFSETQ. Here the CDR3 DNA reads TGCGCCAGCAGCTGGAAGACAACTAGCGGGCATACCTACGAGCAGTACTTC. This gives the protein CASSWKTTSGHTYEQYF.

The chain carries TRBV7-9 and TRBJ2-1; no clear D. The V and J ends lost 5 bases and 4 bases respectively, with 12 bases between them. The CDR3 loop spans 14 amino acids. Germline V gene data show CDR1 as SEHNR and CDR2 as FQNEAQ (reference sequence). The CDR3 loop reads CASSPSLGYNEQFF. DNA for the CDR3: TGTGCCAGCAGCCCAAGTCTAGGTTACAATGAGCAGTTCTTC.

The chain employs TRBV5-4 and TRBJ2-7; TRBD2 matches 11 bases. The length of the CDR3 is 15 residues. The junction had 4 bases not matched to a gene; V was cut back by 3 bases and J by 2 bases. Germline V gene lookup returns CDR1 SGHNT and CDR2 YYREEE (reference sequence). The CDR3 loop is CASSWGTSGPYEQYF. The DNA for the CDR3 is TGTGCCAGCAGCTGGGGGACTAGCGGCCCCTACGAGCAGTACTTC.

Notes on this clone: Other DNA sequences in the same sample also yield this CDR3. The chain recombines TRBV6-6 with TRBJ1-1; no reliable D call. Between the trimmed V and J ends, which lost 2 bases and 6 bases, there was a span of 4 bases. The V gene's germline CDR1 is MNHNY and CDR2 SVGAGI (reference sequence). The CDR3 covers 11 residues. CDR3 DNA: TGTGCCAGCAGTTACGGTCCTGAAGCTTTCTTT. This sequence encodes CASSYGPEAFF.

A word on this clone: The same CDR3 also results from other DNA sequences found in this sample. The chain carries TRBV28 and TRBJ2-7; D might be TRBD2 (6 bases). This CDR3 contains 12 residues. Trimming stripped 3 bases from V and 4 bases from J, with 7 bases between. Germline-derived CDR1 and CDR2 are MDHEN and SYDVKM. CDR3: CASSLRGYEQYF. CDR3 coding DNA: TGTGCCAGCAGTTTGCGGGGATACGAGCAGTACTTC. Drawing the rest from reference TRBV28 and TRBJ2-7, the complete variable domain is DVKVTQSSRYLVKRTGEKVFLECVQDMDHENMFWYRQDPGLGLRLIYFSYDVKMKEKGDIPEGYSVSREKKERFSLILESASTNQTSMYLCASSLRGYEQYFGPGTRLTVT.

This clone was seen a few times. This CDR3 is also generated by other DNA sequences in the sample. The genes are TRBV9 and TRBJ1-1; D is perhaps TRBD1 (5 bases). Germline-derived CDR1 and CDR2 are SGDLS and YYNGEE. V was clipped by 2 bases and J by 1 base, with 9 bases between them. CDR3 size: 14 residues. CDR3 DNA: TGTGCCAGCAGCGTTGGGCAGGGGAACACTGAAGCTTTCTTT. As protein: CASSVGQGNTEAFF.

The chain employs TRBV5-1 and TRBJ2-7; the D gene is possibly TRBD1 (5 bases). V was shortened by 2 bases and J by 1 base, with 13 bases between the two germline ends. The CDR3 contains 15 residues. Germline loops: CDR1 SGHRS, CDR2 YFSETQ. The CDR3 region has the DNA TGCGCCAGCAGCTTTGGGTGGGGCTCGTCCTACGAGCAGTACTTC. Amino acid sequence: CASSFGWGSSYEQYF.